Included here is one T cell receptor (beta chain) sequence, with context. In the study's own analysis: Reference gene primer amplification gave estimated nucleated cell counts. The method was immunoSEQ multiplex PCR; TCRdb's version includes in-frame clones alone and lacks a portion of them. For V, J and clone size, that table is used; D and trimming come from the DNA. The sample includes about 61,000 clones, 88% of them seen just once. This sample is drawn from a study of blood T cell repertoires in COVID-19. This sequence was found in a woman aged 50 to 60 with active or convalescent COVID-19. Sequenced: peripheral blood.

CDR3 DNA sequence: TGTGCCAGCAGTTACTCGGCTAGCGGGCGAAAAGAGACCCAGTACTTC. It yields the protein CASSYSASGRKETQYF. The J gene is TRBJ2-5, the V gene TRBV6-5; 8 bases are a match to TRBD2. Germline CDR1 and CDR2: MNHEY and SVGAGI. J was trimmed by 3 bases and V by 0 bases; bases with no gene match: 6. This CDR3 comprises 16 residues.